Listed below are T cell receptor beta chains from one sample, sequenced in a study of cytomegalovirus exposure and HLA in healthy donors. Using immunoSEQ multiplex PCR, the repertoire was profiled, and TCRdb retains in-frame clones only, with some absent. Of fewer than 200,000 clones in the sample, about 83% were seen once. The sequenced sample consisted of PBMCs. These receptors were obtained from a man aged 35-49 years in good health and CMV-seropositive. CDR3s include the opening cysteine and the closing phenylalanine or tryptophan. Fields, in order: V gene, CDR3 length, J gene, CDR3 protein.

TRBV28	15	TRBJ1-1	CASSPPTGLNTEAFF
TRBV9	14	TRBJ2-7	CASSPGQGAYEQYF
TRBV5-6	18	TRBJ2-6	CASSLWGGRVSGANVLTF
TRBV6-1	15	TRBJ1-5	CASSEEGTYDQPQHF
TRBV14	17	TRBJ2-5	CASSPDLGQAGGETQYF
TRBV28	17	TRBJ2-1	CASSSPREGSSYNEQFF
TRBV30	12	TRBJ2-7	CAGRGKVDEQYF
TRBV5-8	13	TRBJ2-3	CASSFGLTDTQYF
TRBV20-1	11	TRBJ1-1	CSALRQLEAFF
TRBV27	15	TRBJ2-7	CASSLSPDSSYEQYF
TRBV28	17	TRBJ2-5	CASSLGSGTGIQETQYF
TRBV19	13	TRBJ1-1	CASSRSFYTEAFF
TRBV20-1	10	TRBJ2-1	CSAISNEQFF
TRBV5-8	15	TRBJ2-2	CASSLSGIPSGELFF